The clone carrying this T cell receptor beta chain was found many times. The antigen is not known. TCRdb re-called the 5' RACE reads through MiXCR, storing one row per CDR3 protein. The data show approximately 330,000 distinct CDR3 sequences, about 4% seen once. This sample is drawn from a study of T cells after yellow fever vaccination. Study-wide points: A limited proportion of clonotypes was detected within both the CD4 and CD8 compartments.

V was cut by 1 base and J by 5 bases, with 11 bases left in between. This CDR3 is 14 amino acids long. The germline V gene encodes CDR1 DFQATT and CDR2 SNEGSKA (reference sequence). This chain connects TRBV20-1 to TRBJ2-2, with no clear D. Specimen: PBMCs, collected 5 days after the yellow fever booster vaccination. The source is a man younger than 35 who received the YFV17D yellow fever vaccine. CDR3 loop: CSARASEGTGELFF. The CDR3 nucleotides read TGCAGTGCTAGAGCCTCGGAAGGAACCGGGGAGCTGTTTTTT.